This record concerns one T cell receptor beta chain sequence. Sequencing used immunoSEQ multiplex PCR; TCRdb keeps in-frame clones, though not all of them. The repertoire holds over 30,000 clones, with about 88% as singletons. This sample is part of a study of control samples from healthy donors and cancer patients. CDR1 and CDR2 from the germline V gene are LNHDA and SQIVND (reference sequence). The CDR3 has 15 amino acids. Losses at the gene ends were 6 bases for V and 3 bases for J; bases not matched to a gene: 10. Sequencing was performed on PBMCs. This chain uses TRBV19 with TRBJ1-1; 7 nucleotides align to TRBD1. This receptor was taken from a woman in her forties with lung cancer. The CDR3 sequence is CASRRGQELHTEAFF. The CDR3 nucleotides read TGTGCCAGTAGAAGGGGGCAAGAATTACACACTGAAGCTTTCTTT.